The rows below give T cell receptor beta chains drawn from one sample of a study of blood T cell repertoires in COVID-19. Libraries were prepared by immunoSEQ multiplex PCR; TCRdb keeps only in-frame clonotypes and omits some of them. The sample carries about 250,000 clones, approximately 80% recorded once. Sequencing used peripheral blood. All receptors derive from an elderly man with acute or convalescent COVID-19. CDR3s leave out the opening cysteine and the closing phenylalanine or tryptophan. Fields, in order: J gene, V gene, CDR3 protein.

TRBJ1-1 TRBV2 ASSDNRDTEAF
TRBJ2-1 TRBV7-9 ASSLNMRGSNEQF
TRBJ2-3 TRBV5-1 ASSPTSGGTADTQY
TRBJ1-3 TRBV7-2 ASSLAPTGFYGNTIY
TRBJ2-7 TRBV11-2 ASSPSQGQVSEQY
TRBJ1-5 TRBV5-1 ASKRGPSNQPQH
TRBJ1-1 TRBV27 ASSLQGAAEAF
TRBJ2-3 TRBV19 ASSLGLNRDTQY
TRBJ2-7 TRBV11-1 ASSLVGQGANHEQY
TRBJ1-6 TRBV3-1/TRBV3-2 ASSPTGDSPLH
TRBJ2-3 TRBV7-9 ASSWRLDDKY
TRBJ1-1 TRBV4-1 ASSQVPGPNTEAF
TRBJ1-3 TRBV9 ASSVRASSGNTIY
TRBJ2-2 TRBV5-1 ASSLSSGVNTGELF
TRBJ1-2 TRBV19 ASIADPRVTNYGYT
TRBJ2-1 TRBV24-1 ATSLGLAVNNEQF
TRBJ2-1 TRBV4-2 ASSQAGDRNEQF
TRBJ2-2 TRBV24-1 ATSGHPGTGNTGELF
TRBJ2-5 TRBV24-1 ATSDTRTSQY
TRBJ2-7 TRBV25-1 ASSESGDFTYEQY
TRBJ1-2 TRBV3-1/TRBV3-2 ASSRNRRANYGYT
TRBJ2-3 TRBV6-5 ASKPGHGTQY
TRBJ2-6 TRBV2 ASTISGGEGANVLT
TRBJ2-7 TRBV6-1 ASSEAGSGVGEQY
TRBJ2-3 TRBV24-1 ATSGIGDRDVTDTQY
TRBJ2-2 TRBV3-1/TRBV3-2 ASSPTGTGGKGELF
TRBJ2-1 TRBV29-1 STVRTSGNEQF
TRBJ2-6 TRBV5-6 ASSRLASGANVLT
TRBJ1-2 TRBV27 ASRRDIRNYGYT
TRBJ2-7 TRBV28 ASSLGRYYEQY
TRBJ1-5 TRBV5-1 ASSLTGGDQPQH
TRBJ1-3 TRBV5-1 ASSHQGAGSGNTIY
TRBJ2-5 TRBV27 ASSSTSGGKETQY
TRBJ1-1 TRBV5-1 ASSLQGPNTEAF
TRBJ1-2 TRBV29-1 SVWTENYGYT
TRBJ1-2 TRBV9 ASSEAWTGHYGYT
TRBJ2-7 TRBV5-1 ASSLRQGGPYEQY
TRBJ2-7 TRBV28 ASRPRGPSSYEQY
TRBJ2-4 TRBV7-2 ASSLTGVQNIQY
TRBJ2-1 TRBV5-1 ASSSTSGGNSEQF
TRBJ2-7 TRBV6-5 ASSYDRDRGYEQY
TRBJ2-7 TRBV4-1 ASSQAPTAGYEQY
TRBJ2-3 TRBV9 ASSVRSARGGLLGTDTQY
TRBJ2-3 TRBV7-9 ASSLAELSTDTQY
TRBJ1-5 TRBV4-1 ASSQDLGRANQPQH
TRBJ2-7 TRBV15 ATSRITGYEQY
TRBJ2-3 TRBV21-1 AVQGDTQY
TRBJ2-3 TRBV2 ADTEGRTDTQY
TRBJ2-3 TRBV5-1 ASSQGWRLDTQY
TRBJ2-2 TRBV4-1 ASSRERLGELF
TRBJ1-2 TRBV7-9 ASSDTGQGFSGYGYT
TRBJ2-1 TRBV4-1 ASSPVRRITYNEQF
TRBJ1-1 TRBV12-3/TRBV12-4 ASSPGAVTEAF
TRBJ2-7 TRBV18 ASSPPGTGAVEQY
TRBJ2-3 TRBV18 ASSPSGLLTDTQY
TRBJ1-1 TRBV30 AFSAGGKFNTEAF
TRBJ2-7 TRBV13 ASSSVQGAQQY
TRBJ2-1 TRBV24-1 ATSDSLSGGREQF
TRBJ1-2 TRBV28 ASSSQGAGYYGYT